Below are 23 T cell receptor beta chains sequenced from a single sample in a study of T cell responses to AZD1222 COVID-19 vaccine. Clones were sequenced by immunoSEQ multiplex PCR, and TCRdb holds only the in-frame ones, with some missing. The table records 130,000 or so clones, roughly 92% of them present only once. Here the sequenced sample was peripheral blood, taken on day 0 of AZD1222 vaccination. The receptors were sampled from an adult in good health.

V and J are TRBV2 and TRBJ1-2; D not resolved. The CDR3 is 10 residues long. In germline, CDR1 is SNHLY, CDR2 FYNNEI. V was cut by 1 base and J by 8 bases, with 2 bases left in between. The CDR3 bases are TGTGCCAGCAGTGAAGGCGGCTACACCTTC. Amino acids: CASSEGGYTF.

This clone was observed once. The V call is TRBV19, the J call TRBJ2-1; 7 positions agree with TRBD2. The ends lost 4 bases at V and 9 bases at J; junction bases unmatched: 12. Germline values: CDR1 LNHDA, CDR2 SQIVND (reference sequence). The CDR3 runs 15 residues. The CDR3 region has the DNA TGTGCCAGTAGTACAGGAGTACGCGGGGGTGGTGAGCAGTTCTTC. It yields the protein CASSTGVRGGGEQFF.

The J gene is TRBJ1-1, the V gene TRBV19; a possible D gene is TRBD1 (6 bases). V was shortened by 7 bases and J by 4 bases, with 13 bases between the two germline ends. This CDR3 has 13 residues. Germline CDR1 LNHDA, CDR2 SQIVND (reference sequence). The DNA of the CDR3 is TGTGCCAGTATGGAGAACAGGGTCACTGAAGCTTTCTTT. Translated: CASMENRVTEAFF.

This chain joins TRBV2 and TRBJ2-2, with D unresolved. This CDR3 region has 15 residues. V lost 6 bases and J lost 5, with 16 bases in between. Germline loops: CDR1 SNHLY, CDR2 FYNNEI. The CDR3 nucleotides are TGTGCCAGCAGGACCAGCCCTTTAATGACCGGGGAGCTGTTTTTT. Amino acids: CASRTSPLMTGELFF. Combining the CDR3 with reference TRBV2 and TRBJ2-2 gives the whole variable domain EPEVTQTPSHQVTQMGQEVILRCVPISNHLYFYWYRQILGQKVEFLVSFYNNEISEKSEIFDDQFSVERPDGSNFTLKIRSTKLEDSAMYFCASRTSPLMTGELFFGEGSRLTVL.

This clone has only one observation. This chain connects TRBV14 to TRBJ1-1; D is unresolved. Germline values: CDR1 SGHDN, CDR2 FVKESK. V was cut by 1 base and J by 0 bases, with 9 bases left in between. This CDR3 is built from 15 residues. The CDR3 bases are TGTGCCAGCAGCCAAGTGTGGGGTCTGAACACTGAAGCTTTCTTT. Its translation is CASSQVWGLNTEAFF.

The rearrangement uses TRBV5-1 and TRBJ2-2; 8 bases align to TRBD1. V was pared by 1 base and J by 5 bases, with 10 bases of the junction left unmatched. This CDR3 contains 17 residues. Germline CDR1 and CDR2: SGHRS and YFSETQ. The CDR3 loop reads CASSLTRGQGGTGELFF. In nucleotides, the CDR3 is TGCGCCAGCAGCTTGACCAGAGGACAGGGTGGGACCGGGGAGCTGTTTTTT. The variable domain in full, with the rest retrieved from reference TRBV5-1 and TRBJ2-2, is KAGVTQTPRYLIKTRGQQVTLSCSPISGHRSVSWYQQTPGQGLQFLFEYFSETQRNKGNFPGRFSGRQFSNSRSEMNVSTLELGDSALYLCASSLTRGQGGTGELFFGEGSRLTVL.

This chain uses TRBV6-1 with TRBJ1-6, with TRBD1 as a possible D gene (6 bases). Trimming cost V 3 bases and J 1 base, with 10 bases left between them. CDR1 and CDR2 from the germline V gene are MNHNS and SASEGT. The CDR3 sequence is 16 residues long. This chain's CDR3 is CASSDARGSYNSPLHF. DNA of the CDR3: TGTGCCAGCAGTGACGCCAGGGGATCCTATAATTCACCCCTCCACTTT.

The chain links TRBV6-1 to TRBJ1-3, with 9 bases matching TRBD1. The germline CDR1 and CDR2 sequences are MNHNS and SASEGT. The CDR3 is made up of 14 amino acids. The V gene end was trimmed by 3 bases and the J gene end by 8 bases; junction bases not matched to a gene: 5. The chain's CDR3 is CASSETGGVYTIYF. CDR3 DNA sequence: TGTGCCAGCAGTGAGACAGGGGGAGTGTACACCATATATTTT.

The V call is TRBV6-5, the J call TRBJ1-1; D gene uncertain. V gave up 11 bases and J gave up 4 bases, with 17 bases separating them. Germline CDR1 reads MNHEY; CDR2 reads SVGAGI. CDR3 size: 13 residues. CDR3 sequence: CASGLGLFTEAFF. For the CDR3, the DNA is TGTGCCTCCGGGCTCGGGCTGTTCACTGAAGCTTTCTTT.

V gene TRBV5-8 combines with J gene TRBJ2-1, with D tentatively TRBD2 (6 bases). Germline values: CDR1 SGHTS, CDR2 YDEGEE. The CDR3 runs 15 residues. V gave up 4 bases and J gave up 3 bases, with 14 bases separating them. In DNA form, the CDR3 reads TGTGCCAGCAGCCCCTTTGGGAGGAACTACAATGAGCAGTTCTTC. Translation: CASSPFGRNYNEQFF. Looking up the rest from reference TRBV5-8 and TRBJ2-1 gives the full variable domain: EAGVTQSPTHLIKTRGQQATLRCSPISGHTSVYWYQQALGLGLQFLLWYDEGEERNRGNFPPRFSGRQFPNYSSELNVNALELEDSALYLCASSPFGRNYNEQFFGPGTRLTVL.

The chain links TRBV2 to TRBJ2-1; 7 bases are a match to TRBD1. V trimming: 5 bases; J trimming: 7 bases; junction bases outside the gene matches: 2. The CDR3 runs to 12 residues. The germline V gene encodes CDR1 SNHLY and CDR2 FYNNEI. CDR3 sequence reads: CASSRQGNEQFF. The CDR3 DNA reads TGTGCCAGCAGTCGACAGGGAAATGAGCAGTTCTTC.

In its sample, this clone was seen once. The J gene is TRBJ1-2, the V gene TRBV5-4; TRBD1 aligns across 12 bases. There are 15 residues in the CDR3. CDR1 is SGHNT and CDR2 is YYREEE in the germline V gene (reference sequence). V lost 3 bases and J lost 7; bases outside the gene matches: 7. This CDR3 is CASSWTGQGAGGYTF. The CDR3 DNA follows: TGTGCCAGCAGCTGGACGGGACAGGGGGCTGGTGGCTACACCTTC.

The CDR3: CASNRVNSPLHF. As DNA, the CDR3 is TGTGCCAGCAACAGGGTGAATTCACCCCTCCACTTT. The V and J genes are TRBV12-3 or TRBV12-4 and TRBJ1-6; possibly TRBD1 for D (6 bases). The CDR3 loop spans 12 amino acids. V lost 7 bases to trimming and J lost 7 bases, with 8 bases between them.

CDR3 protein: CSGMDRAYEQYF. CDR3 DNA sequence: TGCAGCGGAATGGACAGGGCCTACGAGCAGTACTTC. The chain employs TRBV29-1 and TRBJ2-7, with 8 bases identical to TRBD1. The CDR3 totals 12 residues. Trimming removed 7 bases from V and 2 bases from J; junction bases left unmatched: 4. The germline V gene has CDR1 SQVTM and CDR2 ANQGSEA.

The CDR3 sequence is CASSLLVSTDTQYF. CDR3 DNA sequence: TGTGCCAGCAGCTTGCTGGTTAGCACAGATACGCAGTATTTT. The chain links TRBV5-5 to TRBJ2-3, with D unresolved. The germline gives CDR1 SGHKS, CDR2 YYEKEE (reference sequence). Trimming took off 1 base at V and 0 bases at J, with 6 bases between the two ends. The CDR3 sequence is 14 residues long.

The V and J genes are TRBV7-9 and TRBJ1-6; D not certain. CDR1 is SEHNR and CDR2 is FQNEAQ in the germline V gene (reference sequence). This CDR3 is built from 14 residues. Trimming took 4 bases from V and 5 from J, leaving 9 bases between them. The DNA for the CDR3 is TGTGCCAGCAGCTCTATAATTCATAATTCACCCCTCCACTTT. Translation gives CASSSIIHNSPLHF.

The CDR3 is CAKTRLPPNWEQYF. The CDR3 DNA sequence: TGTGCCAAAACCCGTCTTCCCCCGAACTGGGAGCAGTACTTC. The chain links TRBV2 to TRBJ2-7; D remains unclear. The CDR3 consists of 14 residues. V shed 10 bases and J shed 7 bases, with 23 bases lying between them. Germline V lookup: CDR1 SNHLY, CDR2 FYNNEI.

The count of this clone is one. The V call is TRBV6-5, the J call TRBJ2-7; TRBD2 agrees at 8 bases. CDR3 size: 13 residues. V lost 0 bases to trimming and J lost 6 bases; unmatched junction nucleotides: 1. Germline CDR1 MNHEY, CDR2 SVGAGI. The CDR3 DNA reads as TGTGCCAGCAGTTACTCGAGCGGGAGCGAGCAGTACTTC. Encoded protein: CASSYSSGSEQYF.

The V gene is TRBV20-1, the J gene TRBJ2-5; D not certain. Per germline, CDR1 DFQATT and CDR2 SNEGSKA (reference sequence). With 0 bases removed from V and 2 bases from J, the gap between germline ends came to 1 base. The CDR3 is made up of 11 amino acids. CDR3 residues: CSAREQETQYF. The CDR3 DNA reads TGCAGTGCTAGAGAACAAGAGACCCAGTACTTC.

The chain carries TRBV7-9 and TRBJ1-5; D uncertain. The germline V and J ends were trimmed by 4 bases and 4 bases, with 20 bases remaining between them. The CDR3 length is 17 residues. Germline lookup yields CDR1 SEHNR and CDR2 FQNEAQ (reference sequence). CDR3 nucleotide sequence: TGTGCCAGCAGCTCCGTGGTCGGCAGTGGCGCTAATCAGCCCCAGCATTTT. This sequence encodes CASSSVVGSGANQPQHF.

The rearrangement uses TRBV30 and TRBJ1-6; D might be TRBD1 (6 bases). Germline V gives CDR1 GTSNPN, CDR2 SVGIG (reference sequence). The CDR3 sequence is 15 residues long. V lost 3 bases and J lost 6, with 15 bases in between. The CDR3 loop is CAWRVGGLSNSPLHF. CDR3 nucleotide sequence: TGTGCCTGGAGGGTAGGGGGGCTCTCTAATTCACCCCTCCACTTT. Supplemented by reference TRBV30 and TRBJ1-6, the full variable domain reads SQTIHQWPATLVQPVGSPLSLECTVEGTSNPNLYWYRQAAGRGLQLLFYSVGIGQISSEVPQNLSASRPQDRQFILSSKKLLLSDSGFYLCAWRVGGLSNSPLHFGNGTRLTVT.

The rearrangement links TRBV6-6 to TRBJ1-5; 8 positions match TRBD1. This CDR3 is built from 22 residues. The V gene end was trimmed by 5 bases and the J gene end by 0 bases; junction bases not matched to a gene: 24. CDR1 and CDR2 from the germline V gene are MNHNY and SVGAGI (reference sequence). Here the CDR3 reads CASSPMTGAEMRGTYSNQPQHF. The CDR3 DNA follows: TGTGCCAGCAGTCCCATGACAGGGGCAGAAATGCGGGGAACTTATAGCAATCAGCCCCAGCATTTT.

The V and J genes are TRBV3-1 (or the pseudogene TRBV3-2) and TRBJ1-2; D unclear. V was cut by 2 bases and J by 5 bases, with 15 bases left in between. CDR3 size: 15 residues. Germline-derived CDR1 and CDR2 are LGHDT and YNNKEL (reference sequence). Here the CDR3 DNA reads TGTGCCAGCAGCCAACAAAATCGCGAAACGTATGGCTACACCTTC. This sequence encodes CASSQQNRETYGYTF.